This TCR beta chain derives from a study of OX40 agonist ivuxolimab in advanced cancers. Regarding the research as a whole: Ivuxolimab was a fully human IgG2 agonistic monoclonal antibody targeting the costimulatory receptor OX40 (CD134). Intravenous ivuxolimab was administered to patients every 2 weeks at six dose levels: 0.01, 0.1, 0.3, 1.5, 3 and 10 mg/kg. Among the approximately 50 dose-escalation patients, around 20 had hepatocellular carcinoma, approximately 15 melanoma, 9 renal cell carcinoma and 9 head and neck cancer. In the dose-escalation cohort, around four fifths of patients were male, and the mean age was 60 years with a range of 23 to 79. Prior anti-PD-1, anti-PD-L1 or anti-CTLA-4 therapy was permitted, and checkpoint inhibitors had been received by under 50% of dose-escalation patients. Partial responses occurred in three dose-escalation patients: two with cutaneous melanoma and one with hepatocellular carcinoma. The point of sequencing TCRbeta in the periphery was to test whether ivuxolimab changed TCR sequence diversity and drove clonal T-cell expansion. The paper reports the monotherapy dose-escalation portion (N ≈ 50 patients) of the phase I ivuxolimab trial.

To sequence the TCRbeta CDR3 region, genomic DNA was isolated from the sorted cells. TCRbeta CDR3 regions were sequenced using the immunoSEQ Assay. Entries here come from immuneACCESS through TCRdb and include only in-frame sequences with V and J called. Some clones fail to appear in such tables; in the studies checked, an unresolved V gene covers under half of the shortfall, and the cause of the remainder is unknown. The sample profile shows 70,000 to 85,000 clones; about 85% of them were found once. The ten largest account for over 4.5% of the sample. The trial excluded patients who had a history of autoimmune disease or who were on systemic immunosuppression. In every dose cohort, peripheral blood was drawn for TCR sequencing at baseline, cycle 4 day 1, and cycle 7 day 1. The samples were drawn from a first-in-human, open-label, multicenter phase I dose-escalation trial of ivuxolimab. The trial enrolled adults with locally advanced or metastatic head and neck squamous cell, hepatocellular, melanoma or renal cell carcinoma. Before TCR sequencing, CD4+ T cells and CD8+ T cells from peripheral blood were sorted into separate populations.

A note on this clone: Its antigen is not yet known. Per-base qualities were not stored, and no clone one base away is much larger.

The germline V gene provides CDR1 SGHAT and CDR2 FQNNGV. Reading from cysteine to phenylalanine, the CDR3 counts 14 amino acids. Of the read, only the CDR3 DNA is kept; its 42 bases are in frame from base 1. V is cut by 5 bases and J by 1 base, and the space between the germline ends is 11 bases. Overall study outcomes, separate from this receptor: The antigen specificity of the clonally expanded peripheral T cells was not determined. At doses of 0.1 to 3.0 mg/kg, clonal expansion of both CD4+ and CD8+ blood T cells was observed from baseline to week 6. Low levels of normalized T-cell clonal expansion were also shown by some nonresponding patients. On average, CD8+ T cells showed more expanded clones than CD4+ T cells after ivuxolimab. In partial responders in the 0.1-3.0 mg/kg groups, normalized peripheral clonal expansion was found to be among the lowest, especially among CD8+ T cells.

The rearranged segments are TRBV11-2 and TRBJ1-1; no D gene call is confident. The specimen was CD4+ or CD8+ T cells sorted from blood, collected in a trial of the OX40 agonist ivuxolimab. This receptor was obtained from an adult with an advanced solid tumor such as melanoma, head and neck, liver or kidney cancer. The DNA sequence is given as TGTGCCAGCAGCCAAGGGCGGCCGAACACTGAAGCTTTCTTT. This gives the protein CASSQGRPNTEAFF.